This is a list of T cell receptor beta chains from one sample in a study of regulatory T cells in long-lasting Graves disease. MiXCR was run by TCRdb on the multiplex PCR reads, yielding one entry per CDR3 protein. Among roughly 500,000 distinct CDR3 sequences listed, more than 20% were seen once. The sequenced sample was peripheral blood mononuclear cells (PBMCs), obtained when the disease was refractory, from a patient treated with antithyroid drugs. The receptor source for this set is a female donor with Graves disease. Each CDR3 is given with its conserved first and last residue. The D gene is left open where the match is weak. Some rows have no size entry. The others give once, few or many, or a class for an expanded clone.

abundance	v_gene	d_gene	j_gene	CDR3nt	CDR3aa
NA	TRBV5-5	NA	TRBJ1-1	TGTGCCAGCAGCTCCGATCCGGTGATGAACACTGAAGCTTTCTTT	CASSSDPVMNTEAFF
few	TRBV5-6	NA	TRBJ2-7	TGTGCCAGCAGCCACGGACGGAATTTGGGCGAGCAGTACTTC	CASSHGRNLGEQYF
many	TRBV12-3/TRBV12-4	TRBD1	TRBJ1-1	TGTGCCAGCAGACCACTCAGGGGGCCTTACACTGAAGCTTTCTTT	CASRPLRGPYTEAFF
once	TRBV6-2/TRBV6-3	NA	TRBJ1-5	TGTGCCAGCAGTTCCTTGGACGGTGATCAGCCCCAGCATTTT	CASSSLDGDQPQHF
NA	TRBV29-1	NA	TRBJ1-2	TGCAGCGTGTATTCGGGCTATGGCTACACCTTC	CSVYSGYGYTF
NA	TRBV27	NA	TRBJ2-7	TGTGCCAGCGGTTCCCGATTCCGGTACGAGCAGTACTTC	CASGSRFRYEQYF
NA	TRBV7-8	NA	TRBJ2-7	TGCGCCAGCAGCCGGGAAGAATGGGGTAGCGGACCCCTGGAGCAGTACTTC	CASSREEWGSGPLEQYF
few	TRBV11-1	TRBD1	TRBJ2-7	TGTGCCATCCAGGGGGCTTCCTACGAGCAGTACTTC	CAIQGASYEQYF
NA	TRBV18	NA	TRBJ1-1	TGTGCCAGCTCCGCGACAGGAAGTACTGAAGCTTTCTTT	CASSATGSTEAFF
few	TRBV7-3	NA	TRBJ2-7	TGTGCCAGCAGCCCCCACCCCGGGTCGGACGAGCAGTACTTC	CASSPHPGSDEQYF
many	TRBV20-1	TRBD1	TRBJ2-5	TGCAGTGCTCGACCGGGACAGGAAGAGACCCAGTACTTC	CSARPGQEETQYF
few	TRBV6-2/TRBV6-3	NA	TRBJ2-6	TGTGCCAGCAGTTACTCGACGGCAAACTCTGGGGCCAACGTCCTGACTTTC	CASSYSTANSGANVLTF
many	TRBV2	NA	TRBJ1-2	TGTGCCAGCAGTGAAGAGTTAGCAGCTAACTATGGCTACACCTTC	CASSEELAANYGYTF
NA	TRBV15	NA	TRBJ1-1	TGTGCCACCAGCAGACGTACGAACACTGAAGCTTCCTTT	CATSRRTNTEASF
NA	TRBV7-2	TRBD2	TRBJ2-5	TGTGCCAGCAGCTTAGCAGCGGGAGCGATGGAGACCCAGTACTTC	CASSLAAGAMETQYF
NA	TRBV12-3/TRBV12-4	TRBD2	TRBJ2-2	TGTGCCAGCAGTCCCATTAAAAGGACTAGCTCCGGCGGGGAGCTGTTTTTT	CASSPIKRTSSGGELFF
few	TRBV5-1	TRBD1	TRBJ2-7	TGCGCCAGCAGCAGGGATACAGGGGGCTCTGACGAGCAGTACTTC	CASSRDTGGSDEQYF
few	TRBV12-3/TRBV12-4	NA	TRBJ1-5	TGTGCCAGCAGTTTTAGGTTACAGCTTCAGCCCCAGCATTTT	CASSFRLQLQPQHF
few	TRBV9	TRBD2	TRBJ2-5	TGTGCCAGCAGCGTAGGGGGCGGGAGTGAGACCCAGTACTTC	CASSVGGGSETQYF
NA	TRBV12-3/TRBV12-4	NA	TRBJ1-4	TGTGCCAGCAGTAGACAGGCAACTAATGAAAAACTGTTTTTT	CASSRQATNEKLFF
many	TRBV30	NA	TRBJ1-1	TGTGCCTGGAGACCCCTAGGGACGAACACTGAAGCTTTCTTT	CAWRPLGTNTEAFF
few	TRBV29-1	NA	TRBJ2-1	TGCAGCGGGTATAGCCAGGGTAGCAATGAGCAGTTCTTC	CSGYSQGSNEQFF
few	TRBV27	NA	TRBJ2-7	TGTGCCAGCGGGTTCTTAAGCTCCTACGAGCAGTACTTC	CASGFLSSYEQYF
few	TRBV4-1	NA	TRBJ1-4	TGCGCCAGCAGCCACCCCGGCCAGGGGCCTGAAAAACTGTTTTTT	CASSHPGQGPEKLFF
few	TRBV7-9	NA	TRBJ1-1	TGTGCCAGCAGCTTATCCGGGGTGAAGAACACTGAAGCTTTCTTT	CASSLSGVKNTEAFF
NA	TRBV7-2	TRBD2	TRBJ2-5	TGTGCCAGCACGCAAACCCCCGGCGGGGGGTTAGTTGCCCAGTACTTC	CASTQTPGGGLVAQYF
NA	TRBV6-5	NA	TRBJ1-5	TGTGCCAGCAGTTACTCGAATGATCAGCCCCAGCATTTT	CASSYSNDQPQHF
NA	TRBV29-1	NA	TRBJ2-2	TGCAGCGTTGGACGGAACACCGGGGAGCTGTTTTTT	CSVGRNTGELFF
many	TRBV7-6	NA	TRBJ1-3	TGTGCCAGCAGCTTAGGCTCTGGAAACTCTGGAAACACCATATATTTT	CASSLGSGNSGNTIYF
many	TRBV7-2	NA	TRBJ2-5	TGTGCCAGCAGCTTAATAGCAGAAGAGACCCAGTACTTC	CASSLIAEETQYF
once	TRBV7-9	NA	TRBJ2-6	TGTGCCAGCAGCTTAGAACAGATCTCTGGGGCCAACGTCCTGACTTTC	CASSLEQISGANVLTF
once	TRBV12-5	NA	TRBJ2-2	TGTGCTAGTGGCCTAAGCACCAGGGAGCTGTTTTTT	CASGLSTRELFF
many	TRBV9	TRBD1	TRBJ1-2	TGTGCCAGCACCCCTGGGACAGGGATTTATGGCTACACCTTC	CASTPGTGIYGYTF
NA	TRBV28	TRBD2	TRBJ2-1	TGTGCCAGCAGTTTCAGTGGGCTAGCGGGCTACAATGAGCAGTTCTTC	CASSFSGLAGYNEQFF
NA	TRBV10-3	NA	TRBJ2-5	TGTGCCATCAGCGGATCACAGGAGGTCCAAGAGACCCAGTACTTC	CAISGSQEVQETQYF
NA	TRBV20-1	TRBD1	TRBJ2-1	TGCAGTGCTAGCGGGACAGCCGACTCCTACAATGAGCAGTTCTTC	CSASGTADSYNEQFF
NA	TRBV7-2	TRBD2	TRBJ2-7	TGTGCCAGCAGTCCACGGACCGGGACTAGTTATTCCGAGCAGTACTTC	CASSPRTGTSYSEQYF
NA	TRBV5-4	NA	TRBJ1-5	TGTGCCAGCAGCCGGGGGCCCGAGGGCAATCAGCCCCAGCATTTT	CASSRGPEGNQPQHF
many	TRBV29-1	NA	TRBJ1-4	TGCAGCGTTGAAGACCCCTCTGAAAAACTGTTTTTT	CSVEDPSEKLFF
many	TRBV20-1	NA	TRBJ2-5	TGCAGTGCTAGGCGGGGTCAAGAGACCCAGTACTTC	CSARRGQETQYF
few	TRBV10-1	NA	TRBJ1-2	TGCGCCAGGAGACGGGGCTACACCTTC	CARRRGYTF
few	TRBV5-1	NA	TRBJ1-1	TGCGCCAGCAGGCCGCTCGCAGGGAACACTGAAGCTTTCTTT	CASRPLAGNTEAFF